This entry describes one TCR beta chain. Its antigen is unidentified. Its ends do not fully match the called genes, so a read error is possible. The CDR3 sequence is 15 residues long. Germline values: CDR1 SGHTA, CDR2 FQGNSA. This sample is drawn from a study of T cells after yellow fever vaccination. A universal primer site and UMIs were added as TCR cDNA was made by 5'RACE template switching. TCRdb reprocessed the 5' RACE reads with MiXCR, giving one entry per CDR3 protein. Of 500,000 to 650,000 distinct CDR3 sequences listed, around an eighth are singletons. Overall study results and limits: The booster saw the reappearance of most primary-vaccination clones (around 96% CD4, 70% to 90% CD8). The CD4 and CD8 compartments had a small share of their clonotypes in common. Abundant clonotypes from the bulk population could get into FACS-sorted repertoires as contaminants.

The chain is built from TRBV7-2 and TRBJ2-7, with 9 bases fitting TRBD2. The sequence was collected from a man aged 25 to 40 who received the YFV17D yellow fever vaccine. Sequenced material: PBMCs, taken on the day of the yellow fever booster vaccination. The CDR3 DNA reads TGTGCCAGCAGCGTAGCGACTAGCGGACTCTACGAGCAGTACTTC. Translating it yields CASSVATSGLYEQYF. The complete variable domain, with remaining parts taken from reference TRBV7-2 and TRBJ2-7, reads GAGVSQSPSNKVTEKGKDVELRCDPISGHTALYWYRQSLGQGLEFLIYFQGNSAPDKSGLPSDRFSAERTGGSVSTLTIQRTQQEDSAVYLCASSVATSGLYEQYFGPGTRLTVT.